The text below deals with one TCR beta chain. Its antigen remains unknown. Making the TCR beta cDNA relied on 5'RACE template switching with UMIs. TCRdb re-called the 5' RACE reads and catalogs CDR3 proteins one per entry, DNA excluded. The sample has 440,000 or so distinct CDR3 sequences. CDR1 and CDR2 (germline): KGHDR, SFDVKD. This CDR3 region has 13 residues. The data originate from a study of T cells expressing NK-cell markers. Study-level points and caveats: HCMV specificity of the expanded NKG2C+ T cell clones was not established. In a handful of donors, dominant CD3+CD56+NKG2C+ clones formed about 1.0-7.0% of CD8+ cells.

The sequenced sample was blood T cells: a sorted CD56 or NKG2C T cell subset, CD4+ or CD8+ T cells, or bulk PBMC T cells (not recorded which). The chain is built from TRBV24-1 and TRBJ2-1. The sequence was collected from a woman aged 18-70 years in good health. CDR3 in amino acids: CATSKGGVDEQFF.